This entry is about one TCR beta chain. This table comes from immunoSEQ multiplex PCR, and its TCRdb copy is limited to in-frame clones, with some not included. The sample lists about 10,000 clones, approximately 71% occurring once. V was trimmed by 7 bases and J by 3 bases, leaving 22 bases between them. This CDR3 has 17 amino acids. Germline V gives CDR1 MDHEN, CDR2 SYDVKM. The sample belongs to a study of sequential checkpoint blockade in melanoma. Study-wide background: Both treatment sequences were followed by maintenance nivolumab.

The treatment denotes: randomized to nivolumab then ipilimumab (arm A) or the reverse (arm B). PBMC sorting kept live CD3+CD8+ cells without CD19 or CD56. The source material was CD8+ T cells sorted from blood (inferred from file names), sampled from a patient given nivolumab and ipilimumab in sequence. This receptor was obtained from a human donor with melanoma. The chain employs TRBV28 and TRBJ2-1; D possibly corresponds to TRBD2 (6 bases). The CDR3 DNA reads TGTGCCAGCAACCGGGGAGGAGCGACTACCTTCTACAATGAGCAGTTCTTC. It translates to CASNRGGATTFYNEQFF.